Included here is one T cell receptor (beta chain) sequence, with context. Its specificity is unknown. CDR1 is MGHRA and CDR2 is YSYEKL in the germline V gene. CDR3 length: 16 residues. This sample is part of a study of CXCR3-negative and CXCR3-positive naive CD8 T cells. 5' RACE that incorporated UMI labels was used to prepare the TRB cDNA libraries. TCRdb re-analyzed the 5' RACE reads; it lists each CDR3 protein once, without DNA. Recorded for this sample: 100,000 to 150,000 distinct CDR3 sequences. Study results and limitations: TRB CDR3 properties indicated TCR strength, while surface CD5 was similar across naive subsets.

The source material was naive CXCR3- CD8+ T cells from blood. Subset of the sample: CD45RO-CCR7+CD27+CD95- naive CD8+ T cells lacking CXCR3 (TNR3-). The gene calls are TRBV4-1 and TRBJ2-2; absent DNA, TCRdb's TRBD1 call cannot be checked. This clonotype was obtained from a human donor in good health. Some clones in this sample may be carry-over from other donors' samples. The CDR3 loop is CASSLAGTVNTGELFF.